The next 29 T cell receptor beta chains were all read from a single sample in a study of blood T cell repertoires in COVID-19. Sequenced by immunoSEQ multiplex PCR; TCRdb stores in-frame clones only, minus some. This table holds 110,000 to 150,000 clones, 82% found once. Sequenced material: peripheral blood. The source of these receptors is a woman older than 75 with acute or convalescent COVID-19.

The genes are TRBV24-1 and TRBJ2-1, with 9 nucleotides matching TRBD2. Germline lookup yields CDR1 KGHDR and CDR2 SFDVKD. The CDR3 extends over 20 amino acids. V shed 4 bases, J shed 6 bases, and the junction held 21 bases outside the gene matches. CDR3 DNA: TGTGCCACCAGTGACAGCCATCACCCAAGTGGACTAGCGATTAGCAATGAGCAGTTCTTC. It specifies CATSDSHHPSGLAISNEQFF.

This chain connects TRBV4-2 to TRBJ2-7; 11 bases are shared with TRBD2. V was pared by 0 bases and J by 2 bases, with 6 bases of the junction left unmatched. Germline V gene lookup returns CDR1 LGHNA and CDR2 YNFKEQ. The CDR3 is 17 amino acids. The CDR3 reads CASSQDLAGGQAYEQYF. The DNA for the CDR3 is TGTGCCAGCAGCCAAGACTTAGCGGGGGGGCAGGCCTACGAGCAGTACTTC.

V is TRBV3-1 (or the pseudogene TRBV3-2) and J is TRBJ1-2; D ambiguous. CDR1 and CDR2 from the germline V gene are LGHDT and YNNKEL (reference sequence). V was cut by 1 base and J by 5 bases, with 14 bases left in between. This CDR3 spans 15 amino acids. Written as DNA, the CDR3 is TGTGCCAGCAGCCAAGGGCCCGGGATTCAGTATGGCTACACCTTC. Its translation is CASSQGPGIQYGYTF.

The chain uses TRBV5-1 and TRBJ1-6; 7 bases agree with TRBD1. This CDR3 region has 20 residues. Germline-derived CDR1 and CDR2 are SGHRS and YFSETQ. The V segment lost 4 bases and the J segment 0 bases; nucleotides outside the gene matches: 16. Written as DNA, the CDR3 is TGCGCCAGCAGCCCCCTCTTTAGGGGACAGCTTTCCTCCTATAATTCACCCCTCCACTTT. Encoded protein: CASSPLFRGQLSSYNSPLHF.

A few counts support this clone. The chain uses TRBV5-1 and TRBJ1-6; D is unclear. Germline V gene data show CDR1 as SGHRS and CDR2 as YFSETQ. The CDR3 has 18 residues. Trimming removed 0 bases from V and 0 bases from J, with 13 bases in between. CDR3 DNA: TGCGCCAGCAGCTTGGTTCTGTTCACGAGCTCCTATAATTCACCCCTCCACTTT. Its protein product is CASSLVLFTSSYNSPLHF.

This clone was seen a few times. CDR3 amino acids: CASSLYLEGQETQYF. CDR3 bases: TGTGCCAGCAGCTTATACTTGGAGGGCCAAGAGACCCAGTACTTC. The chain couples TRBV5-4 to TRBJ2-5, with D possibly being TRBD2 (6 bases). This CDR3 region has 15 residues. In germline, CDR1 is SGHNT, CDR2 YYREEE (reference sequence). V shed 2 bases and J shed 1 base, with 12 bases lying between them.

CDR3 nucleotides: TGTGCCAGCAGCCAAGATTTCAGCGCGCAGTATTTT. Protein: CASSQDFSAQYF. The chain combines TRBV3-1 (or the pseudogene TRBV3-2) with TRBJ2-3; D remains unclear. The CDR3 covers 12 residues. In germline, CDR1 is LGHDT, CDR2 YNNKEL (reference sequence). Deletions cut 0 bases from V and 10 bases from J, with 8 bases between.

In DNA, the CDR3 is TGCAGCGTTGAATTCAGAAGAACCGGGGAGCTGTTTTTT. Translation: CSVEFRRTGELFF. The rearrangement links TRBV29-1 to TRBJ2-2; D remains unclear. Germline values: CDR1 SQVTM, CDR2 ANQGSEA. V dropped 2 bases and J dropped 5 bases, with 9 bases sitting between them. The CDR3 is made up of 13 amino acids.

This sequence joins TRBV19 and TRBJ1-2, with D perhaps TRBD1 (6 bases). Per germline, CDR1 LNHDA and CDR2 SQIVND (reference sequence). CDR3 length equals 14 residues. Trimming removed 6 bases at V and 4 bases at J, with 15 bases between. This CDR3 reads CASRLMGAGYGYTF. In DNA, the CDR3 is TGTGCCAGTAGGTTGATGGGGGCCGGCTATGGCTACACCTTC.

The rearrangement links TRBV24-1 to TRBJ2-3; the D is unclear. V lost 9 bases and J lost 1, with 7 bases in between. Germline-derived CDR1 and CDR2 are KGHDR and SFDVKD. This CDR3 is built from 12 residues. CDR3 sequence (DNA): TGTGCCACCTCTCGGGGCACAGATACGCAGTATTTT. It specifies CATSRGTDTQYF.

This chain uses TRBV5-1 with TRBJ1-6; D remains ambiguous. The germline V gene has CDR1 SGHRS and CDR2 YFSETQ. The V end was cut by 2 bases, the J end by 7 bases, with 10 bases between. The CDR3 sequence is 14 residues long. The CDR3 sequence: CASSFQLENSPLHF. The CDR3, as DNA: TGCGCCAGCAGCTTCCAATTGGAGAATTCACCCCTCCACTTT.

V gene TRBV10-3 combines with J gene TRBJ2-1; the match to TRBD2 covers 12 bases. In germline, CDR1 is ENHRY, CDR2 SYGVKD. The V segment lost 0 bases and the J segment 4 bases; nucleotides outside the gene matches: 4. The CDR3 has 17 amino acids. The CDR3 here is CAISESASGRVYNEQFF. The CDR3 region has the DNA TGTGCCATCAGTGAGTCCGCTAGCGGGAGGGTTTACAATGAGCAGTTCTTC.

The chain has TRBV4-1 and TRBJ1-2; D is possibly TRBD1 (6 bases). CDR1 is MGHRA, CDR2 YSYEKL, per germline. The CDR3 runs to 14 residues. V was shortened by 4 bases and J by 5 bases, with 14 bases between the two germline ends. The CDR3 DNA sequence: TGCGCCAGCAGCCGAACAGGGCTAGGGTATGGCTACACCTTC. Its protein product is CASSRTGLGYGYTF.

This rearrangement joins TRBV24-1 to TRBJ2-7, with TRBD1 matching 8 bases. Germline CDR1 reads KGHDR; CDR2 reads SFDVKD. The junction had 8 bases not matched to a gene; V was cut back by 6 bases and J by 5 bases. The CDR3 covers 14 residues. Written as DNA, the CDR3 is TGTGCCACCAGTCGACAGGGGCAGCGGGACGAGCAGTACTTC. This sequence encodes CATSRQGQRDEQYF.

This chain joins TRBV13 and TRBJ2-3; a weak D match, TRBD2 (6 bases). CDR3 length equals 15 residues. The germline CDR1 and CDR2 sequences are PRHDT and FYEKMQ (reference sequence). V was cut by 2 bases and J by 0 bases, with 9 bases left in between. The CDR3 DNA reads as TGTGCCAGCAGCTTACGACTAGATAGCACAGATACGCAGTATTTT. Translating it yields CASSLRLDSTDTQYF.

The rearrangement uses TRBV25-1 and TRBJ1-5; D not certain. Germline V CDR1 and CDR2: MGHDK, SYGVNS. Trimming removed 7 bases from V and 5 bases from J, with 6 bases in between. This CDR3 is 11 amino acids long. CDR3 DNA sequence: TGTGCCAGCACGGAGGATCAGCCCCAGCATTTT. As protein: CASTEDQPQHF.

The CDR3 DNA sequence: TGTGCCAGCAGCCGAAGAGAAGCGGGGGAGCAGTACTTC. Encoded protein: CASSRREAGEQYF. This rearrangement joins TRBV11-2 to TRBJ2-7; TRBD2 matches at 7 bases. After removal of 5 bases from V and 7 bases from J, the junction contained 8 bases not matched to a gene. The germline V gene has CDR1 SGHAT and CDR2 FQNNGV. The CDR3 runs to 13 residues.

V and J are TRBV5-1 and TRBJ2-2, with D perhaps matching TRBD2 (6 bases). Germline CDR1 reads SGHRS; CDR2 reads YFSETQ. The CDR3 runs 15 residues. The germline V and J ends were trimmed by 0 bases and 4 bases, with 10 bases remaining between them. CDR3 amino acids: CASSLGAGGTGELFF. Here the CDR3 DNA reads TGCGCCAGCAGCTTGGGGGCCGGGGGCACCGGGGAGCTGTTTTTT.

This chain links TRBV28 with TRBJ2-7; TRBD2 aligns across 7 bases. Germline values: CDR1 MDHEN, CDR2 SYDVKM. V was clipped by 6 bases and J by 3 bases; unmatched bases: 11. The length of the CDR3 is 15 residues. CDR3: CASRRNLAGVYEQYF. Here the CDR3 DNA reads TGTGCCAGCAGACGAAACTTAGCGGGTGTCTACGAGCAGTACTTC.

This clone was detected a few times. This sequence joins TRBV5-1 and TRBJ1-2, with 8 bases fitting TRBD1. The germline V gene encodes CDR1 SGHRS and CDR2 YFSETQ. This CDR3 has 14 amino acids. V lost 3 bases, J lost 4 bases, and 5 bases stayed unmatched. CDR3 protein: CASSSQGVGYGYTF. In nucleotides, the CDR3 is TGCGCCAGCAGCTCACAGGGGGTAGGCTATGGCTACACCTTC. The whole variable domain, remainder taken from reference TRBV5-1 and TRBJ1-2, is KAGVTQTPRYLIKTRGQQVTLSCSPISGHRSVSWYQQTPGQGLQFLFEYFSETQRNKGNFPGRFSGRQFSNSRSEMNVSTLELGDSALYLCASSSQGVGYGYTFGSGTRLTVV.

The rearrangement joins TRBV6-5 to TRBJ1-3; 9 bases agree with TRBD1. There are 14 residues in the CDR3. The V and J ends lost 6 bases and 2 bases, in that order; junction bases with no gene match: 2. CDR1 and CDR2 (germline): MNHEY, SVGAGI. For the CDR3, the DNA is TGTGCCAGCAGCTACAGGGGGCCTGGAAACACCATATATTTT. This gives the protein CASSYRGPGNTIYF.

The V and J genes are TRBV28 and TRBJ1-1; TRBD1 matches 7 bases. Germline loops: CDR1 MDHEN, CDR2 SYDVKM. J lost 0 bases, V lost 4 bases, and 5 bases had no gene match. This CDR3 region has 15 residues. The CDR3 DNA sequence: TGTGCCAGCAGTTCCATAGGGACAGTGAACACTGAAGCTTTCTTT. Protein product: CASSSIGTVNTEAFF.

The V call is TRBV5-1, the J call TRBJ2-3, with D uncertain. The CDR3 loop spans 14 amino acids. Germline assignment: CDR1 SGHRS and CDR2 YFSETQ. V was shortened by 0 bases and J by 4 bases, with 9 bases between the two germline ends. The CDR3 region has the DNA TGCGCCAGCAGCTTGGGAGCGAGGCCAGATACGCAGTATTTT. As protein: CASSLGARPDTQYF.

V and J are TRBV4-1 and TRBJ1-4; no clear D. The CDR3 has 15 residues. V dropped 3 bases and J dropped 0 bases, with 8 bases sitting between them. CDR1 and CDR2 (germline): MGHRA, YSYEKL. CDR3 nucleotides: TGCGCCAGCAGCCAGCAGAGCGCAACTAATGAAAAACTGTTTTTT. Residues: CASSQQSATNEKLFF.

This chain links TRBV18 with TRBJ2-3, with D tentatively TRBD2 (6 bases). Germline V gene sequence: CDR1 KGHSH, CDR2 LQKENI. The V end was cut by 3 bases, the J end by 4 bases, with 14 bases between. The CDR3 consists of 15 residues. The CDR3 sequence: CASSPSAGRSDTQYF. In DNA form, the CDR3 reads TGTGCCAGCTCACCTTCGGCGGGGCGCTCAGATACGCAGTATTTT.

The gene calls are TRBV5-1 and TRBJ1-1; 7 bases map to TRBD1. The CDR3 loop spans 15 amino acids. In germline, CDR1 is SGHRS, CDR2 YFSETQ. The V gene end was trimmed by 4 bases and the J gene end by 1 base; junction bases not matched to a gene: 7. This CDR3 is CASSPGTARNTEAFF. For the CDR3, the DNA is TGCGCCAGCAGCCCAGGGACAGCCAGGAACACTGAAGCTTTCTTT.

This chain joins TRBV18 and TRBJ1-1; the match to TRBD1 covers 7 bases. Trimming cost V 4 bases and J 6 bases; bases outside gene matches: 5. Germline lookup yields CDR1 KGHSH and CDR2 LQKENI. The CDR3 has 13 amino acids. CDR3 nucleotide sequence: TGTGCCAGCTCACGGACAGGCATCGCTGAAGCTTTCTTT. As protein: CASSRTGIAEAFF. Supplemented by reference TRBV18 and TRBJ1-1, the full variable domain reads NAGVMQNPRHLVRRRGQEARLRCSPMKGHSHVYWYRQLPEEGLKFMVYLQKENIIDESGMPKERFSAEFPKEGPSILRIQQVVRGDSAAYFCASSRTGIAEAFFGQGTRLTVV.

The J gene is TRBJ1-5, the V gene TRBV1; the table names TRBD1, a call not compared with the DNA. TRBV1 is a pseudogene locus. This CDR3 contains 19 residues. In DNA, the CDR3 is TGCACCAGCAGCCAAAAAAGACACCCCGGGACAGCGGGCAATCAGCCCCAGCATTTT. It encodes CTSSQKRHPGTAGNQPQHF.

The chain links TRBV7-8 to TRBJ2-7; perhaps TRBD1 as D (5 bases). The germline V gene encodes CDR1 SGHVS and CDR2 FQNEAQ. V was pared by 5 bases and J by 3 bases, with 11 bases between. This CDR3 contains 13 residues. The CDR3 coding sequence is TGTGCCAGCAGCAGGCGTGACAGCTACGAGCAGTACTTC. Translation: CASSRRDSYEQYF.